This T cell receptor (beta chain) originates from a study of regulatory dendritic cells for organ transplantation. Findings of the study overall: Memory CD8+ clonal expansion seemed more limited with regulatory than mature dendritic cells.

Germline V gene sequence: CDR1 LNHDA, CDR2 SQIVND (reference sequence). The CDR3 has 15 residues. The germline V and J ends were trimmed by 9 bases and 4 bases, with 19 bases remaining between them. Using immunoSEQ multiplex PCR, the repertoire was profiled, and TCRdb retains in-frame clones only, with some absent. The sample yields some 29,000 clones, about 80% seen once. Details on this clone: No antigen is known for it.

This sequence was found in a human donor in good health. The V gene is TRBV19, the J gene TRBJ1-5; D unresolved. Material: memory CD4+ T cells from blood. The subset here: CD45RO+ memory T cells. CDR3 in DNA: TGTGCCAGCAATGGACGGCAAAACAGTAATCAGCCCCAGCATTTT. Translated: CASNGRQNSNQPQHF.